The clone carrying this T cell receptor beta chain was observed many times. Its antigen is as yet unknown. TCRdb itself ran the reads through MiXCR, one entry per CDR3 protein. There are around 740,000 distinct CDR3 sequences in the sample; 35% to 45% occur only once, and roughly 2.8% lies in the top ten. The length of the CDR3 is 14 residues. V was clipped by 1 base and J by 2 bases, with 9 bases between them. Germline V gene sequence: CDR1 SGHVS, CDR2 FQNEAQ. The sample belongs to a study of T cell repertoires in cytomegalovirus infection. Regarding the study as a whole: HLA-C-restricted, CMV-specific TCR beta clonotypes were dominant ex vivo.

The chain joins TRBV7-8 to TRBJ2-7; D is unclear. Sequencing was performed on PBMCs. This receptor was identified in a human donor in good health (CMV status not recorded). Some clones in this sample may be carry-over from other donors' samples. The CDR3 sequence is CASSLVGSTYEQYF. The DNA for the CDR3 is TGTGCCAGCAGCTTAGTAGGGTCTACCTACGAGCAGTACTTC.